Shown below are 21 T cell receptor beta chains from a single sample sequenced in a study of regulatory T cells in long-lasting Graves disease. Assembly of TCR beta libraries relied on iRepertoire HTBI primers together with Arm-PCR of CDR3 regions. TCRdb used MiXCR to reprocess the multiplex PCR reads, holding one entry per CDR3 protein. The table lists fewer than 450,000 distinct CDR3 sequences, around 21% of them singletons. Time point denoted: persistent/refractory GD, antithyroid drugs over 5 years with positive TRAb. With RNA extracted from PBMCs as input, the TCR library was made. The material was peripheral blood mononuclear cells (PBMCs), obtained when the disease was refractory, from a patient treated with antithyroid drugs. Receptors originate from a female donor with Graves disease.

This rearrangement joins TRBV5-1 to TRBJ1-5; 9 bases align to TRBD1. Germline lookup yields CDR1 SGHRS and CDR2 YFSETQ. There are 14 residues in the CDR3. The ends lost 6 bases at V and 6 bases at J; junction bases unmatched: 7. In DNA form, the CDR3 reads TGCGCCAGCATTGGACAGGGGAGCGTTCAGCCCCAGCATTTT. Its translation is CASIGQGSVQPQHF.

Ten or more counts support this clonotype. The chain recombines TRBV7-2 with TRBJ2-7, with 8 bases lining up with TRBD2. From germline, CDR1 is SGHTA and CDR2 FQGNSA. The V and J ends lost 1 base and 3 bases, in that order; junction bases with no gene match: 8. The CDR3 contains 16 residues. This CDR3 is CASSLEGSSGLYEQYF. CDR3 nucleotide sequence: TGTGCCAGCAGCTTAGAGGGGTCTAGCGGGCTCTACGAGCAGTACTTC.

The V gene is TRBV29-1, the J gene TRBJ1-4; D remains unclear. The CDR3 is made up of 14 amino acids. Germline CDR1 reads SQVTM; CDR2 reads ANQGSEA. V was pared by 6 bases and J by 3 bases, with 14 bases between. The CDR3 DNA reads TGCAGCGTCGATCCCGGGAATTCTAATGAAAAACTGTTTTTT. Translated: CSVDPGNSNEKLFF. Filled out from reference TRBV29-1 and TRBJ1-4, the complete variable domain reads SAVISQKPSRDICQRGTSLTIQCQVDSQVTMMFWYRQQPGQSLTLIATANQGSEATYESGFVIDKFPISRPNLTFSTLTVSNMSPEDSSIYLCSVDPGNSNEKLFFGSGTQLSVL.

CDR3 sequence reads: CASKGRGLVGELFF. The CDR3, as DNA: TGTGCCAGCAAAGGCAGGGGGCTAGTCGGGGAGCTGTTTTTT. The V call is TRBV6-1, the J call TRBJ2-2, with 8 bases matching TRBD1. The CDR3 loop spans 14 amino acids. The V gene end was trimmed by 7 bases and the J gene end by 7 bases; junction bases not matched to a gene: 8. Germline V CDR1 and CDR2: MNHNS, SASEGT.

In its sample, this clonotype was seen many times. V and J are TRBV28 and TRBJ2-7; D may match TRBD1 or TRBD2 (5 bases each). CDR1 and CDR2 from the germline V gene are MDHEN and SYDVKM. This CDR3 has 15 amino acids. Trimming took 7 bases from V and 4 from J, leaving 20 bases between them. The CDR3 is CASTPGGLSTYEQYF. In DNA form, the CDR3 reads TGTGCCAGCACCCCTGGGGGTTTAAGTACTTACGAGCAGTACTTC.

This clonotype was seen a single time. A read error is possible here, since a much larger clone lies one base away. The gene calls are TRBV3-1 and TRBJ2-5; a weak D match, TRBD1 (6 bases). The germline V gene has CDR1 LGHDT and CDR2 YNNKEL (reference sequence). The CDR3 is made up of 14 amino acids. The DNA of the CDR3 is TGTGCCAGCAGCCGCCTACAGGGCGCAGAGGCCCAGTACTTC. Translation gives CASSRLQGAEAQYF.

In this sample, this clonotype turned up many times. The rearrangement uses TRBV7-8 and TRBJ1-1, with D hard to call. Germline V gene data show CDR1 as SGHVS and CDR2 as FQNEAQ. V was clipped by 0 bases and J by 0 bases, with 8 bases between them. The CDR3 runs to 15 residues. CDR3 region: CASSLAADMNTEAFF. Here the CDR3 DNA reads TGTGCCAGCAGCTTAGCTGCGGATATGAACACTGAAGCTTTCTTT.

A few counts support this clonotype. The chain carries TRBV11-2 and TRBJ1-2; D is perhaps TRBD1 (5 bases). CDR1 and CDR2 from the germline V gene are SGHAT and FQNNGV. Between the trimmed V and J ends, which lost 5 bases and 5 bases, there was a span of 18 bases. This CDR3 is built from 15 residues. For the CDR3, the DNA is TGTGCCAGCAGCCCCCTCGGGGGGGGTTTTTATGGCTACACCTTC. It codes for CASSPLGGGFYGYTF.

This clonotype was observed many times. CDR3 sequence reads: CASSLQQGNEKLFF. CDR3 coding DNA: TGTGCCAGCAGCTTACAACAGGGGAATGAAAAACTGTTTTTT. This rearrangement joins TRBV13 to TRBJ1-4; 7 bases are shared with TRBD1. After removal of 2 bases from V and 5 bases from J, the junction contained 2 bases not matched to a gene. Germline V gives CDR1 PRHDT, CDR2 FYEKMQ (reference sequence). The CDR3 is 14 amino acids.

Many counts were recorded for this clonotype. The chain links TRBV27 to TRBJ1-4, with D possibly being TRBD1 (6 bases). Trimming removed 6 bases at V and 1 base at J, with 18 bases between. This CDR3 contains 17 residues. Germline V gene sequence: CDR1 MNHEY, CDR2 SMNVEV (reference sequence). CDR3 region: CASRGITGRETNEKLFF. CDR3 nucleotide sequence: TGTGCCAGCAGGGGCATCACAGGGCGTGAAACTAATGAAAAACTGTTTTTT. The full variable domain, completed using reference TRBV27 and TRBJ1-4, is EAQVTQNPRYLITVTGKKLTVTCSQNMNHEYMSWYRQDPGLGLRQIYYSMNVEVTDKGDVPEGYKVSRKEKRNFPLILESPSPNQTSLYFCASRGITGRETNEKLFFGSGTQLSVL.

This chain links TRBV6-1 with TRBJ2-5, with D possibly matching TRBD2 (5 bases). The germline V gene encodes CDR1 MNHNS and CDR2 SASEGT. This CDR3 contains 18 residues. V dropped 4 bases and J dropped 5 bases, with 26 bases sitting between them. CDR3 loop: CASSGDFERPAEEETQYF. The CDR3 DNA reads TGTGCCAGCAGTGGCGACTTCGAGCGGCCCGCGGAAGAGGAGACCCAGTACTTC.

This clonotype occurred many times. This chain connects TRBV12-3 or TRBV12-4 to TRBJ1-2, with 7 bases fitting TRBD1. Trimming cost V 1 base and J 2 bases; bases outside gene matches: 4. This CDR3 comprises 15 residues. CDR3 sequence: CASSLVTGVNYGYTF. CDR3 in DNA: TGTGCCAGCAGTTTAGTAACAGGGGTGAACTATGGCTACACCTTC.

This clonotype occurred many times. V is TRBV20-1 and J is TRBJ2-7; unclear D gene. Germline assignment: CDR1 DFQATT and CDR2 SNEGSKA (reference sequence). The V end lost 3 bases, the J end lost 6 bases, and 21 bases lay between the germline ends. The CDR3 is 15 residues long. The chain's CDR3 is CSASGLGLDGGEQYF. In DNA form, the CDR3 reads TGCAGTGCTAGTGGGTTAGGGCTCGACGGCGGCGAGCAGTACTTC.

This chain joins TRBV2 and TRBJ2-5; D unresolved. The length of the CDR3 is 14 residues. Looked up from germline, CDR1 is SNHLY and CDR2 is FYNNEI. V lost 6 bases and J 2 bases, leaving 13 bases between the germline ends. CDR3 sequence reads: CASSSWQKQETQYF. CDR3 bases: TGTGCCAGCAGCTCTTGGCAGAAGCAAGAGACCCAGTACTTC. The full variable domain, with the rest looked up from reference TRBV2 and TRBJ2-5, is EPEVTQTPSHQVTQMGQEVILRCVPISNHLYFYWYRQILGQKVEFLVSFYNNEISEKSEIFDDQFSVERPDGSNFTLKIRSTKLEDSAMYFCASSSWQKQETQYFGPGTRLLVL.

This clonotype was picked up many times. The chain uses TRBV27 and TRBJ1-2; unclear D gene. V was trimmed by 6 bases and J by 4 bases, leaving 12 bases between them. The CDR3 consists of 13 residues. CDR1 and CDR2 (germline): MNHEY, SMNVEV (reference sequence). CDR3 coding DNA: TGTGCCAGCAGCTCTCCCAGAGGCTATGGCTACACCTTC. It specifies CASSSPRGYGYTF.

The rearrangement uses TRBV12-3 or TRBV12-4 and TRBJ1-3; a possible D gene is TRBD1 (5 bases). The CDR3 contains 18 residues. Trimming left V 3 bases short and J 4 bases short, with 22 bases between. The chain's CDR3 is CASSLITGAATLGNTIYF. The CDR3, as DNA: TGTGCCAGCAGTTTGATAACCGGGGCAGCAACCTTAGGAAACACCATATATTTT.

The chain has TRBV7-2 and TRBJ2-5; D possibly corresponds to TRBD2 (9 bases). V lost 5 bases and J lost 4, with 23 bases in between. The CDR3 covers 17 residues. Germline V lookup: CDR1 SGHTA, CDR2 FQGNSA. The CDR3 region is CASSKPGGLAGTETQYF. The CDR3 DNA follows: TGTGCCAGCAGCAAACCAGGGGGCCTAGCGGGAACAGAGACCCAGTACTTC.

This clonotype was observed a few times. The gene calls are TRBV20-1 and TRBJ1-2, with D uncertain. The CDR3 contains 14 residues. With 3 bases removed from V and 5 bases from J, the gap between germline ends came to 16 bases. From germline, CDR1 is DFQATT and CDR2 SNEGSKA (reference sequence). This CDR3 is CSARLGMGIYGYTF. CDR3 bases: TGCAGTGCTAGGTTGGGAATGGGGATTTATGGCTACACCTTC.

This clonotype was observed at least ten times. This sequence joins TRBV12-3 or TRBV12-4 and TRBJ2-7; 7 bases match TRBD1. The CDR3 runs to 12 residues. V was pared by 6 bases and J by 4 bases, with 3 bases of the junction left unmatched. For the CDR3, the DNA is TGTGCCAGCAGCCGGGACAGATACGAGCAGTACTTC. It encodes CASSRDRYEQYF.

In this sample, this clonotype turned up many times. This sequence joins TRBV20-1 and TRBJ2-5; the D is unclear. Germline lookup yields CDR1 DFQATT and CDR2 SNEGSKA (reference sequence). Trimming removed 5 bases from V and 0 bases from J, with 13 bases in between. The length of the CDR3 is 14 residues. This chain's CDR3 is CSAPRRTDQETQYF. As DNA, the CDR3 is TGCAGTGCTCCCCGACGGACCGACCAAGAGACCCAGTACTTC.

There are a few counts of this clonotype. The chain employs TRBV20-1 and TRBJ2-3, with 8 bases aligning to TRBD1. The germline CDR1 and CDR2 sequences are DFQATT and SNEGSKA (reference sequence). This CDR3 spans 12 amino acids. V lost 0 bases, J lost 9 bases, and 2 bases stayed unmatched. The CDR3: CSARDGTGTQYF. The CDR3 DNA follows: TGCAGTGCTAGAGATGGGACAGGAACGCAGTATTTT.